Described below is a single T cell receptor (beta chain) sequence and its context. What it binds is not known. The data were produced by immunoSEQ multiplex PCR, yet TCRdb's version contains in-frame clones alone and is incomplete. The sample has some 330,000 clones, about nine tenths seen once. Stated treatment: roughly 20 received Ad26.COV2.S at low or high dose, single or two shots; several received placebo; per-sample allocation not given. The investigators took samples on day 63 after the first vaccine or placebo injection. The administered vaccine (an Ad26 vector) expressed Wuhan-strain SARS-CoV-2 spike. The sample originates from a study of Ad26.COV2.S vaccination and SARS-CoV-2 variants. About the study: The Ad26.COV2.S arm of the COV1001 trial was where the donor was placed.

Whole-study results and caveats: Participants given vaccine showed non-spike TCR breadth similar to that of placebo recipients. Analyses that measured TCR breadth and depth may have underestimated total T cell responses.

This CDR3 is 13 amino acids long. V lost 3 bases and J lost 1, with 6 bases in between. This sequence joins TRBV12-3 or TRBV12-4 and TRBJ1-1; D is ambiguous. This receptor was identified in a person between 18 and 65 years old who received the Ad26.COV2.S COVID-19 vaccine or a placebo. Sequences were derived from peripheral blood, sampled in a trial of Ad26.COV2.S vaccine versus placebo. The CDR3: CASSFVENTEAFF. CDR3 nucleotide sequence: TGTGCCAGCAGTTTCGTGGAGAACACTGAAGCTTTCTTT.